This TCR beta chain was observed in a study of identical twins. Study results and caveats: Out-of-frame alpha sequences shared by twins were enriched for low generation probability.

This clonotype has a handful of counts. What it recognizes is unknown. From the 5' RACE reads, TCRdb called clonotypes with MiXCR, one entry per CDR3 protein. The data show around 690,000 distinct CDR3 sequences, with around 20% seen just once and roughly 4% held by the top ten. The CDR3 is made up of 13 amino acids. The germline CDR1 and CDR2 sequences are DFQATT and SNEGSKA (reference sequence). The ends were cut back, 5 bases at V and 0 bases at J, with 8 bases in the middle. In addition, the sample was reused for a study of T cells expressing NK-cell markers. This second study says: Eight donors were sequenced, seven testing HCMV-seropositive and one testing seronegative. Alpha-beta TCR T cells were the sole sorting target in several experiments, owing to an anti-gamma-delta TCR antibody.

Sequencing was done on a sample of PBMCs. The rearrangement links TRBV20-1 to TRBJ2-1; TRBD2 is a possible D gene (6 bases). This sequence was found in a woman aged 18-30 years in good health. The CDR3 is CSALGGSYNEQFF. For the CDR3, the DNA is TGCAGTGCTCTGGGGGGCTCCTACAATGAGCAGTTCTTC.